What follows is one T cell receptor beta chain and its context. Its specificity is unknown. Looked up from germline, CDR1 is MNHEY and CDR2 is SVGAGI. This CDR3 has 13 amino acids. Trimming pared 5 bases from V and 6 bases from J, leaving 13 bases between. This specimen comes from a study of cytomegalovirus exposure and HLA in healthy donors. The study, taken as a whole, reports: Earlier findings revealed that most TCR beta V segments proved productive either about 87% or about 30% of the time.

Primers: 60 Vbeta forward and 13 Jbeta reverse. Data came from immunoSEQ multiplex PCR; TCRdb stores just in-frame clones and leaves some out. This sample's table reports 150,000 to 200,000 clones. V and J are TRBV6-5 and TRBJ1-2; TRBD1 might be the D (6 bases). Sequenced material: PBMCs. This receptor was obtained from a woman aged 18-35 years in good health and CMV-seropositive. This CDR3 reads CASSARTADGYTF. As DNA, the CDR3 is TGTGCCAGCAGTGCCCGGACAGCCGATGGCTACACCTTC.